The present TCR beta chain was sequenced within a study of shared clonotypes between healthy human individuals. Study-wide context: Per-donor plates numbered three CD4 naive, three CD4 memory, two CD8 naive and one CD8 memory. Study-wide findings and caveats: The authors sampled blood alone, and tissue repertoires likely differ.

Worth noting for this clone: As yet, its antigen is unknown.

Donors comprised healthy HIV-negative adults lacking recent acute infections or vaccinations. The table came from immunoSEQ multiplex PCR; TCRdb's copy has only in-frame clones and leaves some out. Found here are about 1.5 million clones, around 97% of them singletons; the top ten hold over 1%. The V segment lost 6 bases and the J segment 4 bases; nucleotides outside the gene matches: 9. This CDR3 spans 15 amino acids. Germline loops: CDR1 SNHLY, CDR2 FYNNEI. What was sequenced was naive CD4+ T cells sorted from blood. The subset denotes: CD45RA+ positively selected. The chain employs TRBV2 and TRBJ2-1; 7 bases match TRBD1. The receptor's source is a man aged 25-45 years in good health. CDR3 protein: CASSIDRAAYNEQFF. The CDR3 DNA reads as TGTGCCAGCAGCATAGACAGGGCCGCGTACAATGAGCAGTTCTTC.